This T cell receptor (beta chain) was observed in a study of blood T cell repertoires in COVID-19. The CDR3 is made up of 18 amino acids. CDR1 is SNHLY and CDR2 is FYNNEI in the germline V gene. The V and J ends lost 11 bases and 5 bases, in that order; junction bases with no gene match: 21. Profiled with immunoSEQ multiplex PCR; TCRdb holds only in-frame clones, not every one. The table shows 65,000 to 90,000 clones, with around 87% occurring only once. This chain joins TRBV2 and TRBJ1-4, with 9 bases matching TRBD1. Sequenced input: peripheral blood. The sequence was obtained from a woman aged 18-29 years with acute or convalescent COVID-19. CDR3 in amino acids: CAVLLLGQGFRVNEKLFF. CDR3 coding DNA: TGTGCCGTACTCCTCCTGGGACAGGGATTTCGGGTCAATGAAAAACTGTTTTTT.